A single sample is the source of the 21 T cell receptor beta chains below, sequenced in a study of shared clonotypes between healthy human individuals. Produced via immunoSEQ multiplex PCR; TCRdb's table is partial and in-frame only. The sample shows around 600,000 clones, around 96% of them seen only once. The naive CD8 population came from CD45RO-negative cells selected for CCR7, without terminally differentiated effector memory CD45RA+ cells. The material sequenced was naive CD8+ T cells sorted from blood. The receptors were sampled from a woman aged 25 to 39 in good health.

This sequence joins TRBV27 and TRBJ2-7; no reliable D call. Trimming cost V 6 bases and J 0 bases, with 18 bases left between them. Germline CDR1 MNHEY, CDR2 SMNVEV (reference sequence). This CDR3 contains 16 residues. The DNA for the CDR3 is TGTGCCAGCAGCACATTAGGTGGCAGGACCTCCTACGAGCAGTACTTC. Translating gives CASSTLGGRTSYEQYF.

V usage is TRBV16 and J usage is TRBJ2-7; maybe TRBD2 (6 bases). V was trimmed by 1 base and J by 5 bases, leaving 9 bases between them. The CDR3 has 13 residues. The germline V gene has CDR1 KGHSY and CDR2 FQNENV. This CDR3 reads CASSQFGGNEQYF. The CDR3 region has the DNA TGTGCCAGCAGCCAATTCGGAGGGAACGAGCAGTACTTC.

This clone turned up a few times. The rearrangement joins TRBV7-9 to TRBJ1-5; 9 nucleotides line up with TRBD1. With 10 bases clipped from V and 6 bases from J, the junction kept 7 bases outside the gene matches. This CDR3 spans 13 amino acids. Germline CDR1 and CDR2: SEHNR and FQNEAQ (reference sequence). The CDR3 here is CATTGGDGQPQHF. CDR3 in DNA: TGTGCCACCACAGGGGGCGACGGTCAGCCCCAGCATTTT.

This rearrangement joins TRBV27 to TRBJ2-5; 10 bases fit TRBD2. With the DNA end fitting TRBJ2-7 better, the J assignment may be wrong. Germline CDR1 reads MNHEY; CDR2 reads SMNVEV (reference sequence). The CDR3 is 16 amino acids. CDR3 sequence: CASSRTLAGGSSEQYF. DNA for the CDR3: TGTGCCAGCAGTCGAACGTTAGCGGGAGGTAGTTCCGAGCAGTACTTC.

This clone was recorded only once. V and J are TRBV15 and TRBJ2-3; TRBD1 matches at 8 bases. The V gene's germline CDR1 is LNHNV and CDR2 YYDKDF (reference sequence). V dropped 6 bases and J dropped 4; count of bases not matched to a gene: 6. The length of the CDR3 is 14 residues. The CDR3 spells CATSPDRGADTQYF. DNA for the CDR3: TGTGCCACCAGTCCCGACAGGGGCGCAGATACGCAGTATTTT.

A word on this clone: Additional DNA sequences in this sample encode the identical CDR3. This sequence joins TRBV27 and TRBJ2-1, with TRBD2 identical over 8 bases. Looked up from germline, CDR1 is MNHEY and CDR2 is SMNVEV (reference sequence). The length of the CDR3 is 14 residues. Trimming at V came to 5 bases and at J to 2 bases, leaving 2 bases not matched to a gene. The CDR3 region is CASSTSGTYNEQFF. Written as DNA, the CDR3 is TGTGCCAGCAGTACTAGCGGCACCTACAATGAGCAGTTCTTC.

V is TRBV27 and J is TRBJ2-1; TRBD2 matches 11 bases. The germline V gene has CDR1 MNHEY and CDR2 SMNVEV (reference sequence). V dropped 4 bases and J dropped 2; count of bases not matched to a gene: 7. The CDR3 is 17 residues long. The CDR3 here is CASSYLAGGHAYNEQFF. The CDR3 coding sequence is TGTGCCAGCAGTTATCTAGCGGGAGGTCATGCCTACAATGAGCAGTTCTTC.

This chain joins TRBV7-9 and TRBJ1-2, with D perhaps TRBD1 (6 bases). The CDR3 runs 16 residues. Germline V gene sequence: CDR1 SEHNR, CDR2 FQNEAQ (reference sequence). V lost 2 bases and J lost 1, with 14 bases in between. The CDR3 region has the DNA TGTGCCAGCAGCTTAATCGCCGGGGGCTTTAACTATGGCTACACCTTC. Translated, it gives CASSLIAGGFNYGYTF.

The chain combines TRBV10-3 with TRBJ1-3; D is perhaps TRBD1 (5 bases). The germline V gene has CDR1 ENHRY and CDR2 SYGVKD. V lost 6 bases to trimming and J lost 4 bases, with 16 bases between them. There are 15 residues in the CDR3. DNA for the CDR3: TGTGCCATCAGAGGGACGGACGCAGGGGGAAACACCATATATTTT. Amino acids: CAIRGTDAGGNTIYF.

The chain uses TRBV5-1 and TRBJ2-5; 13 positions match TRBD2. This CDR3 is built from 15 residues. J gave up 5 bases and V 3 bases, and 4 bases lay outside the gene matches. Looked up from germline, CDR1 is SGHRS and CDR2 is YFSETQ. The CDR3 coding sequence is TGCGCCAGCAGCTATACTAGCGGGAGGGCTGAGACCCAGTACTTC. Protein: CASSYTSGRAETQYF.

The CDR3 DNA reads TGTGCCACCAGCGGCGATCTGGTGGGAGACTCCTACGAGCAGTACTTC. Its protein is CATSGDLVGDSYEQYF. V usage is TRBV15 and J usage is TRBJ2-7; D may be TRBD2 (5 bases). Trimming shortened V by 5 bases and J by 0 bases, and 17 bases separated the two germline ends. Germline lookup yields CDR1 LNHNV and CDR2 YYDKDF (reference sequence). This CDR3 has 16 residues.

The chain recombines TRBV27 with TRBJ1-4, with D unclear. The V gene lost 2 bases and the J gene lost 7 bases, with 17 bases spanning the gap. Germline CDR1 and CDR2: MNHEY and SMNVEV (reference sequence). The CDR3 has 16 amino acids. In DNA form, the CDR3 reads TGTGCCAGCAGTTTAAGGTCAGAAGGGTTGGGTGAAAAACTGTTTTTT. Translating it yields CASSLRSEGLGEKLFF. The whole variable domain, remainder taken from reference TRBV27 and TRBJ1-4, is EAQVTQNPRYLITVTGKKLTVTCSQNMNHEYMSWYRQDPGLGLRQIYYSMNVEVTDKGDVPEGYKVSRKEKRNFPLILESPSPNQTSLYFCASSLRSEGLGEKLFFGSGTQLSVL.

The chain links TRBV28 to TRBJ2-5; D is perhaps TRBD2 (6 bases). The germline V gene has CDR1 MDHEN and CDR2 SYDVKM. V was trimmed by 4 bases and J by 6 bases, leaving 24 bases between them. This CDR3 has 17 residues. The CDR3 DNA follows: TGTGCCAGCAGTTACTCCCCCCTCCGGGGGTTAATAAAGACCCAGTACTTC. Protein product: CASSYSPLRGLIKTQYF.

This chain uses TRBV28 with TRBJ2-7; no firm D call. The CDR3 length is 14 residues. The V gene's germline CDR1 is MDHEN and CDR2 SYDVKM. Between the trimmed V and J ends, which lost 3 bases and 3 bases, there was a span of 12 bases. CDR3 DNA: TGTGCCAGCAGTTTTGGAGAGAATTACTACGAGCAGTACTTC. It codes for CASSFGENYYEQYF.

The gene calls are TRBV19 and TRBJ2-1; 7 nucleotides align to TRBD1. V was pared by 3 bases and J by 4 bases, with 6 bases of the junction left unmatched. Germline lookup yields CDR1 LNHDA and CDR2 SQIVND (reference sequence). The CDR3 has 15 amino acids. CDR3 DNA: TGTGCCAGTAGTATTTCCGGGACAGATTACAATGAGCAGTTCTTC. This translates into CASSISGTDYNEQFF. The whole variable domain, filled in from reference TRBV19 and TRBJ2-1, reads DGGITQSPKYLFRKEGQNVTLSCEQNLNHDAMYWYRQDPGQGLRLIYYSQIVNDFQKGDIAEGYSVSREKKESFPLTVTSAQKNPTAFYLCASSISGTDYNEQFFGPGTRLTVL.

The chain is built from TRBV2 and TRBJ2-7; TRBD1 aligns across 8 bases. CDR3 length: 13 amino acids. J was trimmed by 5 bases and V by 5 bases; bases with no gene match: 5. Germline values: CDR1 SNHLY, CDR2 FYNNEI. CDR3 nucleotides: TGTGCCAGCAGTCCAGGGGGCAGGAACGAGCAGTACTTC. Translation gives CASSPGGRNEQYF.

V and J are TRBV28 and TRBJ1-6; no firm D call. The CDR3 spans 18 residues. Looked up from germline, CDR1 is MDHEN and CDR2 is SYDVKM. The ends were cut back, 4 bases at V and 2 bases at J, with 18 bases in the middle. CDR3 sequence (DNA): TGTGCCAGCAGTTCCTCGGACCTTAAAGAGACCTATAATTCACCCCTCCACTTT. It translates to CASSSSDLKETYNSPLHF.

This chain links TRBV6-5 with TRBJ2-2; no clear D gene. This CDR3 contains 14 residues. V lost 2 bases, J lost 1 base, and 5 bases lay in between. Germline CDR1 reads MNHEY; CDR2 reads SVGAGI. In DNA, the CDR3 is TGTGCCAGCAGTTACGGAAAGAACACCGGGGAGCTGTTTTTT. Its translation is CASSYGKNTGELFF.

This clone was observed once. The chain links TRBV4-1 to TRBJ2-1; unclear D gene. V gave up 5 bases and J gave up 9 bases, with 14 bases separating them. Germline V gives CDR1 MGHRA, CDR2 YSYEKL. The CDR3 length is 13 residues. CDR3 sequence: CASSFTPGFEQFF. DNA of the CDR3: TGCGCCAGCAGCTTTACCCCAGGTTTTGAGCAGTTCTTC.

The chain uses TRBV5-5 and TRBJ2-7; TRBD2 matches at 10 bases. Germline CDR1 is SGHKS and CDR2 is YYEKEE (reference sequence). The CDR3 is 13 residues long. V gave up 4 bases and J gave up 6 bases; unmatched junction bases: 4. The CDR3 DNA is TGTGCCAGCAGCGTAGAGCGGGAGGGCGAGCAGTACTTC. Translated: CASSVEREGEQYF.

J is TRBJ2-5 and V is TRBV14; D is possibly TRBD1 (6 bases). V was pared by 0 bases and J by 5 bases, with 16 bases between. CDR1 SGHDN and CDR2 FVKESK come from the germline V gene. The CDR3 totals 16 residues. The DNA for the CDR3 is TGTGCCAGCAGCCAAGATGGGATTGCAGGGGAGGAGACCCAGTACTTC. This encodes CASSQDGIAGEETQYF. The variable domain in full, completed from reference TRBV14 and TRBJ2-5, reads EAGVTQFPSHSVIEKGQTVTLRCDPISGHDNLYWYRRVMGKEIKFLLHFVKESKQDESGMPNNRFLAERTGGTYSTLKVQPAELEDSGVYFCASSQDGIAGEETQYFGPGTRLLVL.